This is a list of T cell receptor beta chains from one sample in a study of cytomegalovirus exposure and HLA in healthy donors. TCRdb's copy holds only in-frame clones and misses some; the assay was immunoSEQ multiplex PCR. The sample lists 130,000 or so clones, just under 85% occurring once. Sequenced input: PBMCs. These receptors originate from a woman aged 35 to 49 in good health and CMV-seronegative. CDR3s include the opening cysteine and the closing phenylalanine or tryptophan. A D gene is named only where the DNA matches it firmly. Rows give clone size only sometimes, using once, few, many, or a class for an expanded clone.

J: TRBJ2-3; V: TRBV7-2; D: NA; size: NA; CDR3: CASSLAPVTDTQYF; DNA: TGTGCCAGCAGCTTAGCTCCGGTAACAGATACGCAGTATTTT
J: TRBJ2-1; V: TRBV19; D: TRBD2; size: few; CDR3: CASSMGDYYNEQFF; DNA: TGTGCCAGTAGTATGGGGGACTATTACAATGAGCAGTTCTTC
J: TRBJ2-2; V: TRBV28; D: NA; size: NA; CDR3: CASNRDSTWTGELFF; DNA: TGTGCCAGCAACCGGGACTCTACTTGGACCGGGGAGCTGTTTTTT
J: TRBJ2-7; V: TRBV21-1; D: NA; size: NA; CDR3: CASSKSGVYEGGGIRYEQYF; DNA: TGTGCCAGCAGCAAAAGTGGGGTCTACGAGGGCGGTGGGATCCGCTACGAGCAGTACTTC
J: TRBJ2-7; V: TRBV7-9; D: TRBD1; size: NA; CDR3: CASSGGQGSSYEQYF; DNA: TGTGCCAGCAGCGGGGGACAGGGTAGCTCCTACGAGCAGTACTTC
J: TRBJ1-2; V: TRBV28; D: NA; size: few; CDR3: CASYNGNYTF; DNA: TGTGCCAGTTACAACGGGAACTACACCTTC
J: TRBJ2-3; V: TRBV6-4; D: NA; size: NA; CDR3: CASSPGDTDTQYF; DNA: TGTGCCAGCAGCCCGGGAGACACAGATACGCAGTATTTT
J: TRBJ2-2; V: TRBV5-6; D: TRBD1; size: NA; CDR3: CASSFGQGQGHTGELFF; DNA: TGTGCCAGCAGCTTTGGCCAGGGACAGGGACACACCGGGGAGCTGTTTTTT
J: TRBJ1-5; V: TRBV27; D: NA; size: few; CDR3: CASRFSGPGGAQPQHF; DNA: TGTGCCAGCAGATTTTCGGGACCGGGAGGGGCGCAGCCCCAGCATTTT
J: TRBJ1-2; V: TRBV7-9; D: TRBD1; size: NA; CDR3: CASSLALDRGYSNYGYTF; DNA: TGTGCCAGCAGCTTAGCGCTGGACAGGGGCTATTCTAACTATGGCTACACCTTC
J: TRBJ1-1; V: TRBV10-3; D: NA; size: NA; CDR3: CAISENRVDTEAFF; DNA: TGTGCCATCAGTGAAAACAGGGTAGACACTGAAGCTTTCTTT
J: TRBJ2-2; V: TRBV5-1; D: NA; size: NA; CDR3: CASSPLSTGELFF; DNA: TGCGCCAGCAGCCCCCTTAGCACCGGGGAGCTGTTTTTT
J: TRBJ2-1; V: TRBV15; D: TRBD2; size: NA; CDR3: CATSRGLPSGSVEQFF; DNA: TGTGCCACCAGCAGGGGTTTGCCTAGCGGGAGCGTTGAGCAGTTCTTC
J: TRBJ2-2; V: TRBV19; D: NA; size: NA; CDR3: CASSIFQGGTGELFF; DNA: TGTGCCAGTAGTATATTCCAGGGAGGCACCGGGGAGCTGTTTTTT
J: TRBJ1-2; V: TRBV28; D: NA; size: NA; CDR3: CASRSALGRFYGYTF; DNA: TGTGCCAGCCGTTCAGCTTTGGGGAGATTCTATGGCTACACCTTC
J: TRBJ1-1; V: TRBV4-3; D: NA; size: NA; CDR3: CASSQDLGRKAEAFF; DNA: TGCGCCAGCAGCCAAGATCTGGGCAGAAAGGCCGAAGCTTTCTTT
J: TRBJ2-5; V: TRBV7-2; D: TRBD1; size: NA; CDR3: CASSLATGEETQYF; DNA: TGTGCCAGCAGCTTAGCGACAGGGGAAGAGACCCAGTACTTC
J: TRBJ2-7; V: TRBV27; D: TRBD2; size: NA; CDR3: CASSYHPSGSMYF; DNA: TGTGCCAGCAGTTACCACCCTAGCGGGAGTATGTACTTC
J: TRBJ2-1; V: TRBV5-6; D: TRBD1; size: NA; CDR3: CASSLVDRVNNEQFF; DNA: TGTGCCAGCAGCTTGGTGGACAGGGTGAACAATGAGCAGTTCTTC
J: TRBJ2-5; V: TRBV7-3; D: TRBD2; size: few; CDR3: CASSLRGRAPGETQYF; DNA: TGTGCCAGCAGCTTAAGGGGGAGGGCTCCCGGGGAGACCCAGTACTTC
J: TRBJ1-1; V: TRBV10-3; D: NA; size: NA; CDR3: CAISLPGGGTEAFF; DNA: TGTGCCATCAGTCTCCCGGGGGGTGGTACTGAAGCTTTCTTT
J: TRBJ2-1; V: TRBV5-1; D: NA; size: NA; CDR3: CASSQGQTYNEQFF; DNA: TGCGCCAGCAGCCAGGGACAAACCTACAATGAGCAGTTCTTC
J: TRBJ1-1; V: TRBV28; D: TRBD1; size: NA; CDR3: CASSLWSGGAGNTEAFF; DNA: TGTGCCAGCAGTTTATGGTCAGGGGGCGCGGGTAACACTGAAGCTTTCTTT
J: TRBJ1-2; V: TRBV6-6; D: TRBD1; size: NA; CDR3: CASSPRQGASYGYTF; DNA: TGTGCCAGCAGTCCACGCCAGGGGGCGAGCTATGGCTACACCTTC
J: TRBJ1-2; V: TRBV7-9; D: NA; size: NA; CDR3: CASSLNPGEGYTF; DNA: TGTGCCAGCAGCTTAAACCCAGGGGAGGGCTACACCTTC
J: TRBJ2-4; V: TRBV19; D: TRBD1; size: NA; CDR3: CASTAGTGRRKNIQYF; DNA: TGTGCCAGTACCGCAGGGACAGGGCGTAGAAAAAACATTCAGTACTTC
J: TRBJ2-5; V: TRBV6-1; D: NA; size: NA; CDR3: CASRELFPQETQYF; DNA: TGTGCCAGCAGAGAACTATTTCCCCAAGAGACCCAGTACTTC
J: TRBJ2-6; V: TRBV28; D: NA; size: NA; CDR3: CASSFLRTDSKSSGANVLTF; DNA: TGTGCCAGCAGTTTCCTTCGGACGGACTCGAAATCCTCTGGGGCCAACGTCCTGACTTTC
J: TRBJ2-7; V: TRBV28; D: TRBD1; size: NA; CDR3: CASSLPTGFQIEQYF; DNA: TGTGCCAGCAGTCTACCGACAGGGTTTCAGATCGAGCAGTACTTC
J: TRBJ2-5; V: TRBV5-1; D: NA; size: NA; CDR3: CASSPQDRRLGQQYF; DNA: TGCGCCAGCAGCCCCCAGGACAGAAGACTCGGGCAGCAGTACTTC
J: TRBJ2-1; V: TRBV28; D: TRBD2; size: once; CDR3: CASSLTSGRGGPWNEQFF; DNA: TGTGCCAGCAGTTTAACTAGCGGGAGAGGAGGTCCTTGGAATGAGCAGTTCTTC
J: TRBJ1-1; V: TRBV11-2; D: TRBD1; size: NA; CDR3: CASSQKTGGRAEAFF; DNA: TGTGCCAGCAGCCAGAAGACAGGGGGGAGGGCTGAAGCTTTCTTT
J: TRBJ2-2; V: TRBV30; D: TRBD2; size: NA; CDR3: CACQGTSGNTGELFF; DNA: TGTGCCTGTCAAGGGACTAGCGGGAACACCGGGGAGCTGTTTTTT
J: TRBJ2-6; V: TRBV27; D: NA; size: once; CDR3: CASSLYSSGANVLTF; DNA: TGTGCCAGCAGTTTATACTCCTCTGGGGCCAACGTCCTGACTTTC
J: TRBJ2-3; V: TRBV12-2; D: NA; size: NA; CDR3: CASRLVAEAFLRTSGSTDTQYF; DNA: TGTGCAAGTCGCTTAGTAGCGGAGGCCTTCCTACGGACCAGCGGGAGCACAGATACGCAGTATTTT
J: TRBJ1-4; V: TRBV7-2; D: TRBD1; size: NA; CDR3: CASSPTGVAEKLFF; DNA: TGTGCCAGCAGCCCGACAGGGGTAGCCGAAAAACTGTTTTTT
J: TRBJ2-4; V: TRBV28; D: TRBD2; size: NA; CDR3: CASSLSGGRAKNIQYF; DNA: TGTGCCAGCAGTTTATCTGGCGGGAGAGCCAAAAACATTCAGTACTTC
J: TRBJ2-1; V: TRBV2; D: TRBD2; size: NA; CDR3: CASTSQGGSYNEQFF; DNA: TGTGCCAGCACCTCGCAGGGCGGGAGCTACAATGAGCAGTTCTTC
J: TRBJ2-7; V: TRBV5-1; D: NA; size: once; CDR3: CASNPGTLDYEQYF; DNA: TGCGCCAGCAATCCCGGGACATTGGACTACGAGCAGTACTTC
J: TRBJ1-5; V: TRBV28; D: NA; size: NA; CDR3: CASRSTNQPQHF; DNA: TGTGCCAGCAGGTCTACCAATCAGCCCCAGCATTTT
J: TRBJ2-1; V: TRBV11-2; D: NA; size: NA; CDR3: CASSSDSGSYNEQFF; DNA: TGTGCCAGCAGCTCGGACTCGGGCTCCTACAATGAGCAGTTCTTC
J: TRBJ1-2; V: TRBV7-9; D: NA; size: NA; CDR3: CASSPAVGYGYTF; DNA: TGTGCCAGCAGCCCAGCGGTAGGCTATGGCTACACTTTC
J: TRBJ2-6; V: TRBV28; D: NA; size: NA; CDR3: CASSETRGAGANVLTF; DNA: TGTGCCAGCAGCGAGACCAGGGGGGCTGGGGCCAACGTCCTGACTTTC
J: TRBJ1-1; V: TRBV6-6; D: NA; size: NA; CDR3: CASSYRGTRRNTEAFF; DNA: TGTGCCAGCAGTTACAGGGGGACAAGACGGAACACTGAAGCTTTCTTT
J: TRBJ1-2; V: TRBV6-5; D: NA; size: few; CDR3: CASKNRDAYGYTF; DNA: TGTGCCAGCAAAAACAGGGACGCCTATGGCTACACCTTC
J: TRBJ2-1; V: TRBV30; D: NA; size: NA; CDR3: CAWRIQGGGSEQFF; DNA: TGTGCCTGGAGGATCCAGGGCGGGGGCTCTGAGCAGTTCTTC
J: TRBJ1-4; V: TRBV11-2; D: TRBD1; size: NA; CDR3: CASSLYLDRAYEKLFF; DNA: TGTGCCAGCAGCTTGTATTTGGACAGGGCGTATGAAAAACTGTTTTTT
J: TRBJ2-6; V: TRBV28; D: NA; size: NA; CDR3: CASIGLGSGANVLTF; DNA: TGTGCCAGCATAGGACTCGGGTCGGGGGCCAACGTCCTGACTTTC
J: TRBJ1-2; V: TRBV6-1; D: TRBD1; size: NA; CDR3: CASRIDRAYGYTF; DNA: TGTGCCAGCAGAATAGACAGGGCCTATGGCTACACCTTC
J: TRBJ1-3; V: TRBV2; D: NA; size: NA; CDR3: CASSARDSGSSVDTIYF; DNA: TGTGCCAGCAGTGCCCGAGACAGTGGGTCCTCGGTTGACACCATATATTTT
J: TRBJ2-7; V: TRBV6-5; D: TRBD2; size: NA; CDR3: CASSYGGRTYEQYF; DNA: TGTGCCAGCAGTTACGGCGGGAGAACCTACGAGCAGTACTTC
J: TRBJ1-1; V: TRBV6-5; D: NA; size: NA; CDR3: CASSYSTAGSTEAFF; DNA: TGTGCCAGCAGTTATTCGACCGCGGGGTCTACTGAAGCTTTCTTT
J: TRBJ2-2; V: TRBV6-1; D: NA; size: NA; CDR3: CASSPWDFNTGELFF; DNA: TGTGCCAGCAGCCCCTGGGACTTCAACACCGGGGAGCTGTTTTTT
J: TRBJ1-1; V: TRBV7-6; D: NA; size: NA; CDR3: CASSLTGGNTEAFF; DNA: TGTGCCAGCAGCCTTACGGGGGGTAACACTGAAGCTTTCTTT